One sample yielded the 8 T cell receptor beta chains listed below, sequenced in a study of response to subunit inactivated influenza vaccine. TCRdb re-derived calls from the RT-PCR reads in MiXCR, one entry per CDR3 protein. The sample contains 700,000 to 800,000 distinct CDR3 sequences, approximately 17% of which appear only once. The sample in question was PBMCs from blood, obtained roughly 5 days after vaccination. The receptors stem from a man aged 45-65 years who received an inactivated influenza vaccine.

This clonotype has a handful of counts. This rearrangement joins TRBV4-3 to TRBJ1-4; no reliable D call. Germline CDR1 reads LGHNA; CDR2 reads YSLEER. The CDR3 has 15 residues. Trimming removed 0 bases at V and 8 bases at J, with 13 bases between. This chain's CDR3 is CASSQDWADKEKLFF. DNA for the CDR3: TGCGCCAGCAGCCAAGATTGGGCAGACAAAGAAAAACTGTTTTTT.

The chain couples TRBV10-3 to TRBJ2-3; 8 bases align to TRBD2. V was clipped by 6 bases and J by 6 bases; unmatched bases: 11. The CDR3 has 15 amino acids. The germline gives CDR1 ENHRY, CDR2 SYGVKD. The CDR3: CAIRRGGGISDTQYF. DNA for the CDR3: TGTGCCATCAGGCGAGGCGGGGGGATTAGTGATACGCAGTATTTT.

The chain carries TRBV20-1 and TRBJ2-5; the D is unclear. This CDR3 is built from 15 residues. Germline loops: CDR1 DFQATT, CDR2 SNEGSKA (reference sequence). V was shortened by 3 bases and J by 5 bases, with 19 bases between the two germline ends. The CDR3, as DNA: TGCAGTGCTAGTGTGGGCGGAACTCTAGAGGAGACCCAGTACTTC. As protein: CSASVGGTLEETQYF.

This clonotype was seen more than once but under ten times. Written as DNA, the CDR3 is TGTGCCTGGAGTCTGGGACCCACGAACACTGAAGCTTTCTTT. It encodes CAWSLGPTNTEAFF. V usage is TRBV30 and J usage is TRBJ1-1, with D possibly being TRBD1 (5 bases). V was pared by 2 bases and J by 1 base, with 11 bases between. Germline V gives CDR1 GTSNPN, CDR2 SVGIG (reference sequence). CDR3 length: 14 amino acids.

This clonotype was counted only a few times. The chain links TRBV6-5 to TRBJ1-1; D remains unclear. The CDR3 is made up of 13 amino acids. Trimming took 4 bases from V and 2 from J, leaving 8 bases between them. Germline values: CDR1 MNHEY, CDR2 SVGAGI. In DNA form, the CDR3 reads TGTGCCAGCAGTTGGGCAGGCAACACTGAAGCTTTCTTT. As protein: CASSWAGNTEAFF.

The V gene is TRBV7-7, the J gene TRBJ2-2; TRBD2 matches 9 bases. Trimming at V came to 4 bases and at J to 6 bases, leaving 6 bases not matched to a gene. The CDR3 consists of 15 residues. Germline lookup yields CDR1 SSHAT and CDR2 FNYEAQ (reference sequence). CDR3 DNA sequence: TGTGCCAGCAGCTCGGTAGCGGGAGATGCCGGGGAGCTGTTTTTT. Amino acids: CASSSVAGDAGELFF.

The gene calls are TRBV6-4 and TRBJ2-1; no reliable D call. The germline V and J ends were trimmed by 3 bases and 0 bases, with 9 bases remaining between them. The length of the CDR3 is 15 residues. From germline, CDR1 is MRHNA and CDR2 SNTAGT. DNA for the CDR3: TGTGCCAGCAGTGAAGGCTCAAACTCCTACAATGAGCAGTTCTTC. Amino acid sequence: CASSEGSNSYNEQFF.

The chain employs TRBV15 and TRBJ2-6; perhaps TRBD1 as D (5 bases). The CDR3 is made up of 16 amino acids. V was shortened by 0 bases and J by 4 bases, with 10 bases between the two germline ends. The germline V gene has CDR1 LNHNV and CDR2 YYDKDF (reference sequence). Here the CDR3 DNA reads TGTGCCACCAGCAGAGATAGGGGAACCGGGGCCAACGTCCTGACTTTC. Protein sequence: CATSRDRGTGANVLTF.